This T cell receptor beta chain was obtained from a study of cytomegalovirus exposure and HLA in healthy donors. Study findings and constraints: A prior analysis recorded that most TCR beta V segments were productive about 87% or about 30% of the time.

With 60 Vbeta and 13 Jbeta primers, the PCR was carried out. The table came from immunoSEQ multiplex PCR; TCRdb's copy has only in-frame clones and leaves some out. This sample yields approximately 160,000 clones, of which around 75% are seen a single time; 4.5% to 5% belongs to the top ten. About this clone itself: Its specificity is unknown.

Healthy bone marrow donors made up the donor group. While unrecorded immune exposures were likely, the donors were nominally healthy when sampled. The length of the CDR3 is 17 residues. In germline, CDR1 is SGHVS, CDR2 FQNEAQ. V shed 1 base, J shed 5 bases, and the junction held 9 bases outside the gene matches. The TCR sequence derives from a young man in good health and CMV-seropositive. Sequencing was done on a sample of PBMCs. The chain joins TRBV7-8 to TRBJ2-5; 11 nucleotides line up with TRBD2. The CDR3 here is CASSLGLAGRGWETQYF. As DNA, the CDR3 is TGTGCCAGCAGCTTAGGACTAGCGGGGAGAGGTTGGGAGACCCAGTACTTC.